Listed below are T cell receptor beta chains from one sample, sequenced in a study of T cell changes during pregnancy in multiple sclerosis. Using immunoSEQ multiplex PCR, the repertoire was profiled, and TCRdb retains in-frame clones only, with some absent. The sample yields approximately 35,000 clones, approximately 92% seen once. The sample consisted of PBMCs (not recorded whether the cells were cultured). The receptors shown here come from a female donor with multiple sclerosis, enrolled in a pregnancy study. CDR3s include the opening cysteine and the closing phenylalanine or tryptophan. D genes are given only for firm matches. Size is omitted from some rows. Given values are once, few, many or a class for expanded clones.

size,J,V,D,DNA,CDR3
once,TRBJ1-1,TRBV19,.,TGTGCCAGTAGTATAGAGGGGGGCGGCACTGAAGCTTTCTTT,CASSIEGGGTEAFF
few,TRBJ1-1,TRBV2,.,TGTGCCAGCCTTTCAGGGTTGACTGAAGCTTTCTTT,CASLSGLTEAFF
.,TRBJ2-7,TRBV4-1,TRBD2,TGCGCCAGCAGCCTCCTATTAGCGGGAGATTTTCCCTACGAGCAGTACTTC,CASSLLLAGDFPYEQYF
few,TRBJ1-1,TRBV19,.,TGTGCCAGTAGTATCCTAGGACTGACTGAAGCTTTCTTT,CASSILGLTEAFF
.,TRBJ2-3,TRBV28,TRBD1,TGTGCCAGCAGGCCGGGTCCCGGGACAGGGATCACAGATACGCAGTATTTT,CASRPGPGTGITDTQYF
once,TRBJ1-1,TRBV10-3,.,TGTGCCATCAGTGAGTCGACGGGAACTGAAGCTTTCTTT,CAISESTGTEAFF
.,TRBJ2-7,TRBV5-6,TRBD2,TGTGCCAGCAGCTTGGAGACTAGCGGGCCCTACGAGCAGTACTTC,CASSLETSGPYEQYF
.,TRBJ2-1,TRBV10-3,.,TGTGCCATCAGGAGGGAGTACTTGGATGAGCAGTTCTTC,CAIRREYLDEQFF
.,TRBJ1-4,TRBV5-1,TRBD1,TGCGCCAGCAGCTCATATACAGGGGATGAAAAACTGTTTTTT,CASSSYTGDEKLFF
.,TRBJ2-1,TRBV6-1,.,TGTGCCAGCAGTGAACTGGCTTTGGCCTACAATGAGCAGTTCTTC,CASSELALAYNEQFF
.,TRBJ2-7,TRBV6-1,TRBD1,TGTGCCAGCAGTGAATTAACCGGGACAGCCTACTACGAGCAGTACTTC,CASSELTGTAYYEQYF
.,TRBJ2-3,TRBV19,TRBD2,TGTGCCAGTAGTGCGACTAGCGGGAGGGTCGCAGATACGCAGTATTTT,CASSATSGRVADTQYF
.,TRBJ1-5,TRBV28,.,TGTGCCAGCAGCCTGCGGAAGTCGCAGCCCCAGCATTTT,CASSLRKSQPQHF
.,TRBJ2-3,TRBV30,TRBD2,TGTGCCTGGAGTAGAGGGGCTAGCGGTAGCACAGATACGCAGTATTTT,CAWSRGASGSTDTQYF
.,TRBJ2-5,TRBV6-5,.,TGTGCCAGCAGTTACTCAGGGTGGGACGAGGAGACCCAGTACTTC,CASSYSGWDEETQYF
.,TRBJ2-3,TRBV10-3,TRBD2,TGTGCCATCAGCGTTACTAGCGGGAGGGCCCTAGATACGCAGTATTTT,CAISVTSGRALDTQYF
.,TRBJ2-7,TRBV5-1,.,TGCGCCAGCAGCCTCAACTACGAGCAGTACTTC,CASSLNYEQYF
.,TRBJ2-1,TRBV19,TRBD2,TGTGCCAGTAGTATAGACGAACTAGCGGGAAACTACAATGAGCAGTTCTTC,CASSIDELAGNYNEQFF
.,TRBJ2-7,TRBV5-1,TRBD1,TGCGCCAGCAGCTTGGAGTTTAGATACAGGGGATCCGAGCAGTACTTC,CASSLEFRYRGSEQYF
.,TRBJ2-2,TRBV5-1,.,TGCGCCAGCAGCTCGGGAGTAAGAGCCACCGGGGAGCTGTTTTTT,CASSSGVRATGELFF
.,TRBJ2-7,TRBV10-3,TRBD1,TGTGCCATCAGTGACGGACAGGGCGGCGAGCAGTACTTC,CAISDGQGGEQYF
.,TRBJ1-3,TRBV7-2,.,TGTGCCAGCAGCTCTACAGGAGATTCTGGAAACACCATATATTTT,CASSSTGDSGNTIYF
.,TRBJ2-3,TRBV6-4,.,TGTGCCAGCAGTGTTAGCGCCGGCACAGATACGCAGTATTTT,CASSVSAGTDTQYF
.,TRBJ2-7,TRBV21-1,.,TGTGCCAGCAGCAAAGGGGGGCGGTTCAACTACGAGCAGTACTTC,CASSKGGRFNYEQYF
.,TRBJ2-7,TRBV15,TRBD2,TGTGCCACCAGCAGAGATGCTAGCGGGAGGAGGGAGCAGTACTTC,CATSRDASGRREQYF
.,TRBJ2-7,TRBV6-5,.,TGTGCCAGCAGTTACAGGAGCGTCTCCTACGAGCAGTACTTC,CASSYRSVSYEQYF
.,TRBJ1-3,TRBV30,.,TGTGCCTGGAGTGGCCTCGGGGGAAACACCATATATTTT,CAWSGLGGNTIYF
.,TRBJ1-1,TRBV11-3,.,TGTGCCAGCAGCTTAGACGGTGAAGCTTTCTTT,CASSLDGEAFF
.,TRBJ2-7,TRBV28,.,TGTGCCAGCACCACAGGGTGGAACGAGCAGTACTTC,CASTTGWNEQYF
.,TRBJ2-1,TRBV7-9,.,TGTGCCAGCAGCCCGACCCCTGTCAGGGAGCAGTTCTTC,CASSPTPVREQFF
.,TRBJ2-7,TRBV29-1,TRBD2,TGCAGCGTTGGGGATGCGGGAGAATTCTACGAGCAGTACTTC,CSVGDAGEFYEQYF
once,TRBJ2-1,TRBV25-1,TRBD2,TGTGCCACCAAGGGACTAGCGGAAATCCAGCAGTTCTTC,CATKGLAEIQQFF
.,TRBJ2-1,TRBV29-1,.,TGCAGCGTGGGGGCAGGGGTGGGGTCTTATAATGAGCAGTTCTTC,CSVGAGVGSYNEQFF
.,TRBJ2-4,TRBV28,TRBD1,TGTGCCAGCTACCCTGTATTAGGACAGGGGGCCTCTTTAGCCAAAAACATTCAGTACTTC,CASYPVLGQGASLAKNIQYF
few,TRBJ1-1,TRBV6-6,TRBD1,TGTGCAAGCACAGGGGCGAACACTGAAGCTTTCTTT,CASTGANTEAFF
.,TRBJ2-1,TRBV12-5,.,TGTGCTAGTGGCCGGGGCTCCTACAATGAGCAGTTCTTC,CASGRGSYNEQFF
.,TRBJ1-1,TRBV6-5,.,TGTGCCAGCAGGCAGGGAGTCACTGAAGCTTTCTTT,CASRQGVTEAFF
.,TRBJ2-2,TRBV6-1,.,TGTGCCAGCAGTGAATGGCAGAGCGACACCGGGGAGCTGTTTTTT,CASSEWQSDTGELFF
.,TRBJ2-2,TRBV29-1,.,TGCAGCGTTGAAGGGGTTGGAGGACTGAACACCGGGGAGCTGTTTTTT,CSVEGVGGLNTGELFF
.,TRBJ2-2,TRBV4-3,.,TGCGCCAGCAGGGGGTCCGGGGAGCTGTTTTTT,CASRGSGELFF
.,TRBJ1-3,TRBV5-4,.,TGTGCCAGCAGCTTGGTCCCTGGCGGATACAACGGAAACACCATATATTTT,CASSLVPGGYNGNTIYF
.,TRBJ1-2,TRBV10-3,TRBD1,TGTGCCGTAACAGGGGGCAGGGAGGATGGCTACACCTTC,CAVTGGREDGYTF
.,TRBJ2-3,TRBV18,.,TGTGCCAGCTCCCGTGGAGATACGCAGTATTTT,CASSRGDTQYF
.,TRBJ1-2,TRBV5-1,.,TGCGCCAGCAGCTTGGGTGGAGTGAGGCTGGGCAACTATGGCTACACCTTC,CASSLGGVRLGNYGYTF
.,TRBJ2-5,TRBV6-5,.,TGTGCCAGCAGTTGGCGGAGGTCGGTAAACCAAGAGACCCAGTACTTC,CASSWRRSVNQETQYF
.,TRBJ1-2,TRBV14,.,TGTGCCAGCAGCCAAGGAGCTTACTATGGCTACACCTTC,CASSQGAYYGYTF
.,TRBJ2-1,TRBV10-2,.,TGCGCCAGCATAGGACAGTTCTACAATGAGCAGTTCTTC,CASIGQFYNEQFF
.,TRBJ2-1,TRBV7-2,TRBD2,TGTGCCAGCAGCTTAGGACTAGCGGGAGGTCATGAGCAGTTCTTC,CASSLGLAGGHEQFF
.,TRBJ2-5,TRBV7-9,.,TGTGCCAGCAGCTTAGGCGGACAGCCCAAAGAGACCCAGTACTTC,CASSLGGQPKETQYF
few,TRBJ1-1,TRBV27,TRBD1,TGTGCCAGCAGTAGACAGGGGGGGATTCCTGAAGCTTTCTTT,CASSRQGGIPEAFF
.,TRBJ2-3,TRBV2,.,TGTGCCAGCAGTGATTTTCGGAGTAACACAGATACGCAGTATTTT,CASSDFRSNTDTQYF
.,TRBJ2-7,TRBV6-1,TRBD1,TGTGCCAGCAGCGAGACAGGGGTCGACGAGCAGTACTTC,CASSETGVDEQYF